This T cell receptor (beta chain) was recorded in a study of cytotoxic CD8 clonotypes in ibrutinib-treated CLL. Study-wide background: Sequenced samples delivered averages of around 260,000 productive templates and tens of thousands of productive rearrangements.

Trimming removed 2 bases from V and 6 bases from J, with 16 bases in between. CDR1 and CDR2 (germline): SEHNR, FQNEAQ (reference sequence). The CDR3 has 15 residues. Investigators sought sequencing depths of between 1 in 200,000 and 1 in 1 million T cells. The protocol was immunoSEQ multiplex PCR, while the TCRdb copy is restricted to in-frame clones and leaves out a portion. This table has some 130,000 clones, approximately 85% appearing once. The receptor's source is a human donor with chronic lymphocytic leukemia. The gene calls are TRBV7-9 and TRBJ1-1; D is unclear. Sequenced material: PBMCs, taken after 24 months of ibrutinib treatment. The CDR3 sequence: CASSLRGETAAEAFF. DNA for the CDR3: TGTGCCAGCAGCTTACGCGGGGAGACGGCTGCTGAAGCTTTCTTT.